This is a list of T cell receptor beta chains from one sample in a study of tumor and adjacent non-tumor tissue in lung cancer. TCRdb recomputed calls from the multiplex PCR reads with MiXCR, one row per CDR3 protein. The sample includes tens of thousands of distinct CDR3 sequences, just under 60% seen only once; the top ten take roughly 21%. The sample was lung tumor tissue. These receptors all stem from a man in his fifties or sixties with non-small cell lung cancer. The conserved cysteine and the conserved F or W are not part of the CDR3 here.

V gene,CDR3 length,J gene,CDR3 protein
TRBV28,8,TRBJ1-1,ASARVQAF
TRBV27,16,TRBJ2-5,VSSLHARIAGGGETQY
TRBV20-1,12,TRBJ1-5,SARARGPNQPQH
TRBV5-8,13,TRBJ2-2,ASSRLAGVAGELF
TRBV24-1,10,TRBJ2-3,TTSEGTDTQY
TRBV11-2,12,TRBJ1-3,ASSSGQDLSTIY
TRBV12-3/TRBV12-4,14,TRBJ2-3,ASSPGLAGVVDTQY
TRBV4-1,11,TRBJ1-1,ASSSNRDTEAF
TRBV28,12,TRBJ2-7,ASSFNRGKDEQY
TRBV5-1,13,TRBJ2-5,ASSFLSVIQETRY
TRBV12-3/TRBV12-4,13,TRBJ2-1,DRRLIAGANNEQF
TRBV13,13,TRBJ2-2,ASSLRRANTGELF
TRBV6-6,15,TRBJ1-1,ASSSTRRGGMNTEAF
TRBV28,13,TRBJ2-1,ASRKRVSGLNEQF
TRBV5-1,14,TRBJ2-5,ASSLVPGLELETQY
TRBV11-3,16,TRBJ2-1,ASNLEGLAGGRPNDQF
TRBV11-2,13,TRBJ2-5,ASSSTWGVAETQY
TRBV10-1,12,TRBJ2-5,ASSESQNAEAQY
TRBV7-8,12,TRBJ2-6,VSSLAWGANVLT
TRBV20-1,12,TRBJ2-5,SVSSPSRSETQY
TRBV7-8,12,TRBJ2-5,ASSLVRIGETQY
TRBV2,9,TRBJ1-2,VRNRGYGYT
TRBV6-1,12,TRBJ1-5,ASIRGVGWESQH
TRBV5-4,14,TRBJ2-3,ASSPEVYSSTDTQY
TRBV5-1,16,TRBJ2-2,ASSFSKRAGVDTGELF
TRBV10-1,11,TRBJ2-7,ASSESPTYEQY
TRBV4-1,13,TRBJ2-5,ASSQGWTDQETQY
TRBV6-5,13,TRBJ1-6,ASSYWDSYNSPLH
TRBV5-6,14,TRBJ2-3,TSGLWGRALADTQY
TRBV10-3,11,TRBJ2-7,DISVTSVDEQY
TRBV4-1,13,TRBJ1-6,ASSLGASINSPLH
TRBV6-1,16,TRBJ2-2,ASSEARTSGGATGELF
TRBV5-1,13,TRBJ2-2,ASSLMTGSTGELF
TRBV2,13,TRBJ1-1,ASKVSDRVNTEAF
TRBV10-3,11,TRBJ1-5,AINVSCDQPQH
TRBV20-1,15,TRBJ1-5,SARGGGRSNTNQPQH
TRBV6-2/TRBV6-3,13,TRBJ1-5,ASSSGQGGNQPQH
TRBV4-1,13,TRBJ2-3,ASSRTNWEEDTQY
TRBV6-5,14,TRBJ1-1,ASSYSRGAMNTEAF
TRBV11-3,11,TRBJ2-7,ASSSDGTYEQY
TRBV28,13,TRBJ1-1,ASSPTGVLNTKAF
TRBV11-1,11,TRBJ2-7,ASRLAGGYEQY
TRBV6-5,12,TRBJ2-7,ASSRSRDMWEQY
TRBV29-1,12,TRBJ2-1,SVDQGSCYNEQF
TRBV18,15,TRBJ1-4,ASSPRTGGSTNEKLF
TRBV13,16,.,ASSPPRGGGTSYNEQY
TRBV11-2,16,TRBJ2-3,ACSFPSLAGGGTDTQY
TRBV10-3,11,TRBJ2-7,AISFTEAYEHY